One and the same sample provided the 23 T cell receptor beta chains below, sequenced in a study of blood T cell repertoires in COVID-19. The method was immunoSEQ multiplex PCR; TCRdb's version includes in-frame clones alone and lacks a portion of them. The sample includes 200,000 to 250,000 clones, roughly 83% of them seen just once. Sequences were obtained from PBMCs or T cells enriched from blood (not recorded which). These receptors all come from a woman between 35 and 50 years old with acute COVID-19.

The V gene is TRBV7-2, the J gene TRBJ2-1; D is undetermined. CDR1 and CDR2 (germline): SGHTA, FQGNSA. The CDR3 is 16 amino acids. V was cut by 1 base and J by 9 bases, with 19 bases left in between. This CDR3 is CASSLGPLGPQGEQFF. As DNA, the CDR3 is TGTGCCAGCAGCTTAGGACCCCTGGGCCCACAAGGTGAGCAGTTCTTC.

This rearrangement joins TRBV3-1 (or the pseudogene TRBV3-2) to TRBJ2-1; TRBD2 matches 11 bases. The germline V gene has CDR1 LGHDT and CDR2 YNNKEL (reference sequence). This CDR3 is 15 amino acids long. J gave up 8 bases and V 3 bases, and 6 bases lay outside the gene matches. The DNA for the CDR3 is TGTGCCAGCAGCCAGGGACTAGCGGTGGCAGATGAGCAGTTCTTC. Residues: CASSQGLAVADEQFF.

The chain recombines TRBV11-2 with TRBJ2-3, with 13 bases identical to TRBD2. The CDR3 consists of 15 residues. Trimming cost V 5 bases and J 7 bases; bases outside gene matches: 6. CDR1 is SGHAT, CDR2 FQNNGV, per germline. Here the CDR3 reads CASSRTSGGSNTQYF. CDR3 DNA: TGTGCCAGCAGCCGGACTAGCGGGGGAAGTAATACGCAGTATTTT.

The V call is TRBV9, the J call TRBJ1-4; 9 nucleotides line up with TRBD1. The trim removed 0 bases at V and 8 bases at J, leaving 5 bases unmatched. This CDR3 is built from 15 residues. CDR1 SGDLS and CDR2 YYNGEE come from the germline V gene. The CDR3 DNA is TGTGCCAGCAGCGTAGCCGGGACAGGGAAAGAAAAACTGTTTTTT. It codes for CASSVAGTGKEKLFF.

This chain links TRBV29-1 with TRBJ1-6; 8 nucleotides match TRBD1. The trim removed 4 bases at V and 7 bases at J, leaving 6 bases unmatched. Germline values: CDR1 SQVTM, CDR2 ANQGSEA. The CDR3 has 14 residues. Here the CDR3 reads CSVGGQGPNSPLHF. The CDR3 DNA reads as TGCAGCGTTGGAGGACAGGGACCGAATTCACCCCTCCACTTT.

This clone has only a few counts. This chain links TRBV7-8 with TRBJ1-2; a possible D gene is TRBD1 (5 bases). Germline CDR1 SGHVS, CDR2 FQNEAQ. The length of the CDR3 is 15 residues. V lost 5 bases to trimming and J lost 6 bases, with 19 bases between them. CDR3 sequence: CASSPGGTATHGYTF. In nucleotides, the CDR3 is TGTGCCAGCAGCCCCGGAGGGACCGCGACTCATGGCTACACCTTC.

The genes are TRBV4-1 and TRBJ2-7; 7 nucleotides agree with TRBD1. The CDR3 loop spans 16 amino acids. Looked up from germline, CDR1 is MGHRA and CDR2 is YSYEKL. V lost 4 bases and J lost 1; bases outside the gene matches: 10. The CDR3 loop reads CASSLGVGQLSYEQYF. Here the CDR3 DNA reads TGCGCCAGCAGCCTTGGGGTGGGACAGTTATCCTACGAGCAGTACTTC.

This chain uses TRBV18 with TRBJ1-1; TRBD1 aligns across 9 bases. CDR3 length equals 14 residues. Germline V gene data show CDR1 as KGHSH and CDR2 as LQKENI. The V segment lost 1 base and the J segment 8 bases; nucleotides outside the gene matches: 5. CDR3 coding DNA: TGTGCCAGCTCACCACTCACAGGGGGCAAAGAAGCTTTCTTT. Its translation is CASSPLTGGKEAFF.

This clone was picked up one time. The genes are TRBV19 and TRBJ1-1; 9 nucleotides match TRBD1. With V trimmed by 6 bases and J by 5 bases, 4 bases remained unmatched. In germline, CDR1 is LNHDA, CDR2 SQIVND (reference sequence). The CDR3 is 13 amino acids. This CDR3 reads CASSETGGTEAFF. The CDR3 nucleotides read TGTGCCAGTAGCGAGACAGGGGGAACTGAAGCTTTCTTT.

This clone appeared a single time. A junction end diverges from the germline sequence, so it may reflect a read error. V usage is TRBV5-4 and J usage is TRBJ1-2, with 7 bases fitting TRBD1. CDR3 length: 12 residues. Germline V gives CDR1 SGHNT, CDR2 YYREEE (reference sequence). CDR3 DNA sequence: TGTGCCAGCAGCGTACAGGGGCCACCTACCGGCTTC. It translates to CASSVQGPPTGF.

This clone is a singleton in its sample. The rearrangement links TRBV7-2 to TRBJ1-5; D is unclear. The CDR3 runs to 13 residues. The germline V and J ends were trimmed by 3 bases and 1 base, with 4 bases remaining between them. The germline gives CDR1 SGHTA, CDR2 FQGNSA. CDR3: CASSLRSNQPQHF. The CDR3 nucleotides are TGTGCCAGCAGCTTGCGGAGCAATCAGCCCCAGCATTTT.

This chain uses TRBV13 with TRBJ2-7; 8 bases line up with TRBD2. Germline V gene lookup returns CDR1 PRHDT and CDR2 FYEKMQ (reference sequence). The junction had 3 bases not matched to a gene; V was cut back by 0 bases and J by 11 bases. CDR3 length: 12 amino acids. CDR3 DNA sequence: TGTGCCAGCAGCTTAGGCCCAGCGGGAGAGTACTTC. It specifies CASSLGPAGEYF.

In DNA, the CDR3 is TGCAGCGCCCTATTGCAGGGACACCTAAATGAAAAACTGTTTTTT. Translated, it gives CSALLQGHLNEKLFF. This chain connects TRBV29-1 to TRBJ1-4; a weak D match, TRBD1 (6 bases). Per the germline V gene, CDR1 is SQVTM and CDR2 is ANQGSEA. The CDR3 totals 15 residues. The germline V and J ends were trimmed by 7 bases and 5 bases, with 20 bases remaining between them.

V is TRBV18 and J is TRBJ1-1, with D possibly being TRBD1 (5 bases). V dropped 5 bases and J dropped 0 bases, with 10 bases sitting between them. Germline-derived CDR1 and CDR2 are KGHSH and LQKENI. The CDR3 consists of 14 residues. CDR3 in amino acids: CASSGQGVNTEAFF. CDR3 DNA: TGTGCCAGCTCAGGGCAAGGGGTGAACACTGAAGCTTTCTTT.

V gene TRBV6-5 combines with J gene TRBJ1-4, with D unresolved. V lost 4 bases and J 0 bases, leaving 12 bases between the germline ends. Germline V gene lookup returns CDR1 MNHEY and CDR2 SVGAGI. The CDR3 is made up of 16 amino acids. The CDR3 DNA follows: TGTGCCAGCAGTTCGCACAGAATTGCAACTAATGAAAAACTGTTTTTT. Encoded protein: CASSSHRIATNEKLFF.

The chain combines TRBV28 with TRBJ2-1; TRBD2 matches 7 bases. Germline loops: CDR1 MDHEN, CDR2 SYDVKM. V trimming: 5 bases; J trimming: 8 bases; junction bases outside the gene matches: 18. The CDR3 covers 17 residues. This CDR3 reads CASSPPAREPYGDEQFF. The CDR3 nucleotides are TGTGCCAGCAGTCCCCCCGCGCGGGAGCCATACGGGGATGAGCAGTTCTTC.

This clone has more than one count but fewer than ten. This chain uses TRBV2 with TRBJ2-1; D is undetermined. Germline lookup yields CDR1 SNHLY and CDR2 FYNNEI. The CDR3 contains 14 residues. V was shortened by 2 bases and J by 3 bases, with 8 bases between the two germline ends. The CDR3 is CASSEMGSYNEQFF. The CDR3 region has the DNA TGTGCCAGCAGTGAAATGGGCAGCTACAATGAGCAGTTCTTC.

The chain is built from TRBV3-1 (or the pseudogene TRBV3-2) and TRBJ1-4, with D perhaps matching TRBD1 (5 bases). Trimming stripped 2 bases from V and 4 bases from J, with 14 bases between. This CDR3 is built from 16 residues. Germline V lookup: CDR1 LGHDT, CDR2 YNNKEL (reference sequence). CDR3 in amino acids: CASSQSWGQVNEKLFF. The CDR3 coding sequence is TGTGCCAGCAGCCAAAGTTGGGGCCAGGTTAATGAAAAACTGTTTTTT.

V is TRBV7-2 and J is TRBJ2-5, with a weak D call TRBD1 (6 bases). V shed 5 bases and J shed 1 base, with 14 bases lying between them. The CDR3 spans 15 residues. Germline-derived CDR1 and CDR2 are SGHTA and FQGNSA. This CDR3 is CASSLGRGVQETQYF. For the CDR3, the DNA is TGTGCCAGCAGCCTAGGCAGGGGCGTCCAAGAGACCCAGTACTTC.

V is TRBV20-1 and J is TRBJ2-3; D call uncertain. Germline assignment: CDR1 DFQATT and CDR2 SNEGSKA (reference sequence). Trimming shortened V by 3 bases and J by 5 bases, and 3 bases separated the two germline ends. The CDR3 covers 10 residues. The CDR3 DNA follows: TGCAGTGCTAGTCTAGATACGCAGTATTTT. It codes for CSASLDTQYF.

The rearrangement uses TRBV7-9 and TRBJ1-5; TRBD1 agrees at 9 bases. The germline gives CDR1 SEHNR, CDR2 FQNEAQ (reference sequence). The CDR3 length is 14 residues. V was clipped by 5 bases and J by 7 bases; unmatched bases: 6. The CDR3: CASSPGQGRQPQHF. The CDR3 bases are TGTGCCAGCAGCCCGGGACAGGGAAGGCAGCCCCAGCATTTT.

The CDR3 loop reads CASKLAGGTIKGTEAFF. As DNA, the CDR3 is TGTGCCAGCAAGCTCGCCGGGGGAACAATAAAGGGCACTGAAGCTTTCTTT. This sequence joins TRBV28 and TRBJ1-1, with TRBD1 as a possible D gene (5 bases). CDR1 is MDHEN and CDR2 is SYDVKM in the germline V gene. The CDR3 loop spans 17 amino acids. V was cut by 7 bases and J by 4 bases, with 25 bases left in between.

This clone came up a few times. The chain links TRBV4-2 to TRBJ2-7, with unresolved D. The ends were cut back, 1 base at V and 7 bases at J, with 17 bases in the middle. Germline CDR1 reads LGHNA; CDR2 reads YNFKEQ. The CDR3 sequence is 15 residues long. The CDR3 DNA sequence: TGTGCCAGCAGCCAAGTTGAGATTGCGAGAAAGGAGCAGTACTTC. Translated: CASSQVEIARKEQYF.